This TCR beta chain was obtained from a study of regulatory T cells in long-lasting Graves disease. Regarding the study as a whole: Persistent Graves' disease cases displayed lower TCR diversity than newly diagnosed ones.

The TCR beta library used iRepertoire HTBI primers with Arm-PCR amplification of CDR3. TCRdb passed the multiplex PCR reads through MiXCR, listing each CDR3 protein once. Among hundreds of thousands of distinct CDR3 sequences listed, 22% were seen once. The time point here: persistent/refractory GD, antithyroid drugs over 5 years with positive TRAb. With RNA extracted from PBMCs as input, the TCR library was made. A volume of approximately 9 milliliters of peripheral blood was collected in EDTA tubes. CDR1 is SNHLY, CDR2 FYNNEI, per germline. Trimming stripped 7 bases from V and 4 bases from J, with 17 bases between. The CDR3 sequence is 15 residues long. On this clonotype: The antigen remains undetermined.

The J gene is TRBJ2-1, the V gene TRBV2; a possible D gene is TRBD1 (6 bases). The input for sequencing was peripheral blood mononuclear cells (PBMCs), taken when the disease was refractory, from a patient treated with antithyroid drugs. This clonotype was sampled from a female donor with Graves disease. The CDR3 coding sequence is TGTGCCAGCACCGAAGAGGGGGTTGAATACAATGAGCAGTTCTTC. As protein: CASTEEGVEYNEQFF.